One and the same sample provided the 18 T cell receptor beta chains below, sequenced in a study of CD8+ T cells in alopecia areata. Extraction of RNA preceded its reverse transcription into cDNA, which served as the sequencing template. Some clones are missing from TCRdb's copy, which holds only in-frame ones; the method was immunoSEQ multiplex PCR. The sample includes approximately 140,000 clones, around 86% of them seen just once. The material sequenced was CD8+ T cells sorted from blood, taken at week 0. These receptors came from a human donor with alopecia areata.

The chain combines TRBV29-1 with TRBJ1-2; TRBD1 agrees at 7 bases. CDR3 length: 12 amino acids. With 5 bases clipped from V and 6 bases from J, the junction kept 6 bases outside the gene matches. The germline gives CDR1 SQVTM, CDR2 ANQGSEA. This CDR3 is CSVKTGTHGYTF. DNA for the CDR3: TGCAGCGTTAAGACAGGGACCCATGGCTACACCTTC.

V is TRBV29-1 and J is TRBJ2-1; D remains ambiguous. Germline V CDR1 and CDR2: SQVTM, ANQGSEA. V gave up 2 bases and J gave up 6 bases, with 5 bases separating them. CDR3 size: 11 residues. The CDR3 region is CSVEHSNEQFF. The CDR3, as DNA: TGCAGCGTTGAACACAGCAATGAGCAGTTCTTC.

The chain employs TRBV6-5 and TRBJ2-3; D unresolved. This CDR3 region has 12 residues. The V gene's germline CDR1 is MNHEY and CDR2 SVGAGI. Trimming stripped 0 bases from V and 5 bases from J, with 3 bases between. CDR3: CASSYSGDTQYF. The CDR3 DNA reads TGTGCCAGCAGTTACTCGGGAGATACGCAGTATTTT.

CDR3 sequence (DNA): TGCGCCAGCAGCCCCGGGGAGGGAGCAGGCGAGCAGTACTTC. The encoded protein is CASSPGEGAGEQYF. The chain couples TRBV4-1 to TRBJ2-7; the match to TRBD2 covers 7 bases. The CDR3 is 14 amino acids. V shed 4 bases and J 6 bases; nucleotides not matched to a gene: 9. CDR1 MGHRA and CDR2 YSYEKL come from the germline V gene.

V and J are TRBV9 and TRBJ2-1, with TRBD2 as a possible D gene (5 bases). Trimming cost V 0 bases and J 1 base, with 14 bases left between them. The germline V gene has CDR1 SGDLS and CDR2 YYNGEE. The CDR3 runs 17 residues. This chain's CDR3 is CASSVGGRAGSYNEQFF. The CDR3 bases are TGTGCCAGCAGCGTAGGAGGGCGAGCCGGGTCCTACAATGAGCAGTTCTTC.

The chain has TRBV9 and TRBJ2-3; tentatively, D is TRBD2 (5 bases). CDR3 size: 16 residues. V dropped 0 bases and J dropped 1 base, with 12 bases sitting between them. Germline V lookup: CDR1 SGDLS, CDR2 YYNGEE. The CDR3 DNA is TGTGCCAGCAGCGTAGGAGGGAATTACGGCACAGATACGCAGTATTTT. As protein: CASSVGGNYGTDTQYF.

This clone was observed once. The V and J genes are TRBV27 and TRBJ1-1, with 7 bases matching TRBD1. This CDR3 spans 13 amino acids. Germline values: CDR1 MNHEY, CDR2 SMNVEV (reference sequence). The trim removed 5 bases at V and 4 bases at J, leaving 4 bases unmatched. The CDR3 reads CASSTGTATEAFF. CDR3 bases: TGTGCCAGCAGTACGGGGACAGCCACTGAAGCTTTCTTT.

This chain connects TRBV6-4 to TRBJ2-3; D ambiguous. CDR3 length equals 11 residues. Germline CDR1 MRHNA, CDR2 SNTAGT. V dropped 2 bases and J dropped 5 bases, with 2 bases sitting between them. The CDR3 loop reads CASSDRDTQYF. In DNA form, the CDR3 reads TGTGCCAGCAGTGACAGAGATACGCAGTATTTT.

The rearrangement joins TRBV11-1 to TRBJ2-7; 7 bases agree with TRBD1. This CDR3 spans 14 amino acids. Trimming cost V 2 bases and J 4 bases; bases outside gene matches: 5. The V gene's germline CDR1 is SGHAT and CDR2 FQDESV (reference sequence). CDR3 loop: CASSLSGTVYEQYF. CDR3 DNA sequence: TGTGCCAGCAGCTTATCGGGGACAGTGTACGAGCAGTACTTC.

This clone appeared a few times. V gene TRBV7-2 combines with J gene TRBJ2-3, with 10 bases fitting TRBD2. Germline V lookup: CDR1 SGHTA, CDR2 FQGNSA. The CDR3 is made up of 17 amino acids. V was clipped by 2 bases and J by 6 bases; unmatched bases: 11. The CDR3: CASSLWGASGSSDTQYF. The CDR3 DNA reads as TGTGCCAGCAGCTTATGGGGAGCTAGCGGGAGTTCGGATACGCAGTATTTT.

The rearrangement uses TRBV29-1 and TRBJ2-1; no firm D call. CDR3 length equals 11 residues. Germline V gives CDR1 SQVTM, CDR2 ANQGSEA. V lost 3 bases to trimming and J lost 12 bases, with 12 bases between them. For the CDR3, the DNA is TGCAGCGTTGATCTCCGAGATGGGCAGTTCTTC. Protein sequence: CSVDLRDGQFF.

This chain links TRBV5-4 with TRBJ1-1; D not resolved. The V gene lost 6 bases and the J gene lost 4 bases, with 10 bases spanning the gap. Germline loops: CDR1 SGHNT, CDR2 YYREEE (reference sequence). The CDR3 sequence is 12 residues long. CDR3 sequence (DNA): TGTGCCAGCACCTACGGGAGCACTGAAGCTTTCTTT. Its translation: CASTYGSTEAFF.

The CDR3 nucleotides are TGTGCCAGCAGTTTATCCCTCGGTTCAGGAGATACGCAGTATTTT. Translating gives CASSLSLGSGDTQYF. The chain combines TRBV27 with TRBJ2-3; D is uncertain. The V gene lost 0 bases and the J gene lost 5 bases, with 12 bases spanning the gap. The germline gives CDR1 MNHEY, CDR2 SMNVEV (reference sequence). CDR3 length: 15 amino acids.

The rearrangement links TRBV7-6 to TRBJ2-7; no clear D gene. The CDR3 contains 16 residues. Trimming took off 1 base at V and 2 bases at J, with 15 bases between the two ends. CDR1 is SGHVS, CDR2 FNYEAQ, per germline. The CDR3 is CASSLEGGSRPYEQYF. In nucleotides, the CDR3 is TGTGCCAGCAGCTTAGAGGGTGGTTCCCGCCCCTACGAGCAGTACTTC.

This clone was recorded a few times. This chain joins TRBV27 and TRBJ2-7; D possibly corresponds to TRBD1 (6 bases). From germline, CDR1 is MNHEY and CDR2 SMNVEV (reference sequence). The CDR3 length is 15 residues. Trimming stripped 3 bases from V and 3 bases from J, with 15 bases between. This CDR3 reads CASSFIADSFYEQYF. In DNA, the CDR3 is TGTGCCAGCAGTTTCATTGCGGACAGCTTCTACGAGCAGTACTTC.

On this clone: One end of the junction fails to match germline, which may point to a read error. The genes are TRBV4-1 and TRBJ2-7, with a tentative D call TRBD2 (6 bases). Per the germline V gene, CDR1 is MGHRA and CDR2 is YSYEKL. The CDR3 runs 13 residues. The CDR3 sequence: CASSRGTNYEQYF. The CDR3 bases are TGCGCCAGTAGCCGGGGGACGAACTACGAGCAGTACTTC.

V gene TRBV30 combines with J gene TRBJ2-2, with 7 positions matching TRBD2. The V gene's germline CDR1 is GTSNPN and CDR2 SVGIG (reference sequence). Trimming at V came to 0 bases and at J to 4 bases, leaving 8 bases not matched to a gene. The CDR3 sequence is 16 residues long. DNA of the CDR3: TGTGCCTGGAGTGTAGACCCGGGGACTATCACCGGGGAGCTGTTTTTT. Encoded protein: CAWSVDPGTITGELFF.

The V and J genes are TRBV19 and TRBJ1-2; TRBD1 is a possible D gene (5 bases). CDR3 length equals 14 residues. Between the trimmed V and J ends, which lost 5 bases and 4 bases, there was a span of 14 bases. Looked up from germline, CDR1 is LNHDA and CDR2 is SQIVND (reference sequence). CDR3 bases: TGTGCCAGTAGTTCGGGACCGTGGAGCTATGGCTACACCTTC. Protein product: CASSSGPWSYGYTF.